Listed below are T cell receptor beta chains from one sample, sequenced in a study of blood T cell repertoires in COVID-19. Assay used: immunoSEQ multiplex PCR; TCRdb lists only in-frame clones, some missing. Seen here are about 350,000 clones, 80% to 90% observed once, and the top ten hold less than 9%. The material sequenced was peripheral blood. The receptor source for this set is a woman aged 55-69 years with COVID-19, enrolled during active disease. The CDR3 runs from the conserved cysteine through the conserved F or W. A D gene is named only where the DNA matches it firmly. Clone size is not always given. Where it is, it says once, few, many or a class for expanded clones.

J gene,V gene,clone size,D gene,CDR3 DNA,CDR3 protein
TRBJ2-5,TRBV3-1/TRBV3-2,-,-,TGTGCCAGCAGCCAGGGCAGCAACCAAGAGACCCAGTACTTC,CASSQGSNQETQYF
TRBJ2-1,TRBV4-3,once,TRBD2,TGCGCCAGCAGCCAAGATCCAGGGACTAGCGGAGAAAGCTCCTACAATGAGCAGTTCTTC,CASSQDPGTSGESSYNEQFF
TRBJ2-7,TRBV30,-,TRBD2,TGTGCCTGGAGCTGGCGGGGGGGCTCCTACGAGCAGTACTTC,CAWSWRGGSYEQYF
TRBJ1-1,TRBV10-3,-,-,TGTGCCATCAGTGAGACAGGGATGGACACTGAAGCTTTCTTT,CAISETGMDTEAFF
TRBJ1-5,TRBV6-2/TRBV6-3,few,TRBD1,TGTGCCAGCAGTGGCGACAGGGTCCAGAGAACGCCCCAGCATTTT,CASSGDRVQRTPQHF
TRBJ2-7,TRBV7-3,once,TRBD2,TGTGCCAGCAGCCCTATAGCGGGCTCCTACGAGCAGTACTTC,CASSPIAGSYEQYF
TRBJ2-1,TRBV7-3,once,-,TGTGCCAGCAGCCAATGGACTTTCTCTTCCTACAATGAGCAGTTCTTC,CASSQWTFSSYNEQFF
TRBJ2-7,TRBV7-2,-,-,TGTGCCAGCAGCTTAGCGGGGGGATTGTACGAGCAGTACTTC,CASSLAGGLYEQYF
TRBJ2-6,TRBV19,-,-,TGTGCCAGTAGTCCCTTTCCCTCTGGGGCCAACGTCCTGACTTTC,CASSPFPSGANVLTF
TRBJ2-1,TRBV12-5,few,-,TGTGCTAGTGGTTTGGTGCAGGGGGAGGTAGACAATGAGCAGTTCTTC,CASGLVQGEVDNEQFF
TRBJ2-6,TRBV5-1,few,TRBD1,TGCGCCAGCAGCCAAAGGACAGGGGCTGGGGCCAACGTCCTGACTTTC,CASSQRTGAGANVLTF